Detailed here is one T cell receptor beta chain. Its specificity is unknown. Indicated time point: sample taken at primary tumor resection. The input material, whole RNA from tumor, nontumor lung or frozen PBMC, was sequenced unsorted. Samples were donated by 72 untreated early-stage non-small cell lung cancer patients. The data belong to a study of spatial heterogeneity in lung cancer. Study outcomes and limitations: Blood showed ubiquitous tumor TCRs more often at resection than at routine follow-up.

TCR cDNA molecules each carried a unique molecular identifier. TCRdb re-derived calls from the 5' RACE reads in MiXCR, one entry per CDR3 protein. The table has approximately 24,000 distinct CDR3 sequences, 4.5% to 5.5% seen once. CDR1 is DFQATT, CDR2 SNEGSKA, per germline (reference sequence). V was shortened by 6 bases and J by 5 bases, with 14 bases between the two germline ends. This CDR3 is 12 amino acids long. The sequence came from a male donor with early-stage non-small cell lung cancer. The rearrangement links TRBV20-1 to TRBJ2-7; maybe TRBD1 (5 bases). Sequenced here: PBMCs, sampled at surgery. The CDR3 loop is CSARRIRDEQYF. CDR3 DNA sequence: TGCAGTGCAAGAAGAATCAGGGACGAGCAGTACTTC.